Listed below are T cell receptor beta chains from one sample, sequenced in a study of blood T cell repertoires in COVID-19. Assay: immunoSEQ multiplex PCR; the TCRdb copy retains only in-frame clones and omits some. This table has just under 150,000 clones, approximately 89% appearing once. Sample: peripheral blood. The receptors stem from a human donor in a cohort sampled during active COVID-19. Both conserved end residues are part of each CDR3. Each record gives: V gene, clone size, D gene, J gene, CDR3 DNA, CDR3 protein. The D gene is left open where the match is weak. Clone size appears in some rows only: once, few, many, or a class for an expanded clone.

v_call: TRBV9; clone_size: .; d_call: .; j_call: TRBJ1-5; cdr3_nt: TGTGCCAGCAGCCCGAACTATAGGACATGGGATGAAAAATTGACTCAGCCCCAGCATTTT; cdr3_aa: CASSPNYRTWDEKLTQPQHF
v_call: TRBV5-6; clone_size: .; d_call: TRBD2; j_call: TRBJ2-3; cdr3_nt: TGTGCCAGCAGGATAATGGGACTAGCGGGCACAGATACGCAGTATTTT; cdr3_aa: CASRIMGLAGTDTQYF
v_call: TRBV5-4; clone_size: .; d_call: TRBD2; j_call: TRBJ2-1; cdr3_nt: TGTGCCAGCAGCTTTTTCCGGGGCGGGGGGCAGTTCTTC; cdr3_aa: CASSFFRGGGQFF
v_call: TRBV6-5; clone_size: .; d_call: .; j_call: TRBJ2-7; cdr3_nt: TGTGCCAGCGCCGGAGCGCCCATGGGGCAGTACTTC; cdr3_aa: CASAGAPMGQYF
v_call: TRBV24-1; clone_size: .; d_call: .; j_call: TRBJ2-1; cdr3_nt: TGTGCCACCAGTGCCCCTTCCGGGTCTAACAATGAGCAGTTCTTC; cdr3_aa: CATSAPSGSNNEQFF
v_call: TRBV4-3; clone_size: .; d_call: .; j_call: TRBJ1-2; cdr3_nt: TGCGCCAGCAGCCAAGAATTTGGACAGCACTATGGCTACACCTTC; cdr3_aa: CASSQEFGQHYGYTF
v_call: TRBV7-8; clone_size: .; d_call: .; j_call: TRBJ1-4; cdr3_nt: TGTGCCAGCAGCTTAGGTGGCGGATACGCAACTAATGAAAAACTGTTTTTT; cdr3_aa: CASSLGGGYATNEKLFF
v_call: TRBV6-5; clone_size: .; d_call: .; j_call: TRBJ2-7; cdr3_nt: TGTGCCAGCTCTCGGACTCGCCCCTACGAGCAGTACTTC; cdr3_aa: CASSRTRPYEQYF
v_call: TRBV7-3; clone_size: .; d_call: .; j_call: TRBJ2-6; cdr3_nt: TGTGCCAGCAGCCCGGACAGCTACTCTGGGGCCAACGTCCTGACTTTC; cdr3_aa: CASSPDSYSGANVLTF
v_call: TRBV5-1; clone_size: .; d_call: .; j_call: TRBJ1-2; cdr3_nt: TGCGCCAGCAGCTTGGTAATGAGTAATGGCTACACCTTC; cdr3_aa: CASSLVMSNGYTF
v_call: TRBV6-6; clone_size: once; d_call: TRBD2; j_call: TRBJ2-7; cdr3_nt: TGTGCCAGCAGACCAGCGGGGGGTACCTACGAGCAGTACTTC; cdr3_aa: CASRPAGGTYEQYF
v_call: TRBV29-1; clone_size: .; d_call: .; j_call: TRBJ2-7; cdr3_nt: TGCAGCGTTGAAGATCTTGCGGGGATAGACTACGAGCAGTACTTC; cdr3_aa: CSVEDLAGIDYEQYF
v_call: TRBV6-5; clone_size: .; d_call: TRBD1; j_call: TRBJ1-1; cdr3_nt: TGTGCCAGCAGTCCTACAGGGGGCTTTGAAGCTTTCTTT; cdr3_aa: CASSPTGGFEAFF
v_call: TRBV18; clone_size: .; d_call: TRBD1; j_call: TRBJ1-2; cdr3_nt: TGTGCCAGCTCACCGCCGGGACAGGGTACTTTCTATGGCTACACCTTC; cdr3_aa: CASSPPGQGTFYGYTF
v_call: TRBV19; clone_size: once; d_call: TRBD1; j_call: TRBJ1-2; cdr3_nt: TGTGCCAGTAGTATAGGAGAATTCGAGTGGACAGGGGGGAACTATGGCTACACCTTC; cdr3_aa: CASSIGEFEWTGGNYGYTF
v_call: TRBV2; clone_size: .; d_call: TRBD1; j_call: TRBJ1-6; cdr3_nt: TGTGCCAGCAGCGACCGACAGGGGGCCCAGCCCCTCCACTTT; cdr3_aa: CASSDRQGAQPLHF
v_call: TRBV4-3; clone_size: .; d_call: TRBD1; j_call: TRBJ2-3; cdr3_nt: TGCGCCAGCAGCAGGGGGACAGGGGGTGCAGATACGCAGTATTTT; cdr3_aa: CASSRGTGGADTQYF
v_call: TRBV9; clone_size: .; d_call: TRBD2; j_call: TRBJ2-7; cdr3_nt: TGTGCCAGCAGCGTAGGCAGGGGCGCGAGGGCTAGCGGGGGGCCTTGGTACGAGCAGTACTTC; cdr3_aa: CASSVGRGARASGGPWYEQYF
v_call: TRBV4-2; clone_size: .; d_call: .; j_call: TRBJ2-7; cdr3_nt: TGTGCCAGCAGCCAAGGGAAGGACAGTGCCTACGAGCAGTACTTC; cdr3_aa: CASSQGKDSAYEQYF
v_call: TRBV6-5; clone_size: .; d_call: .; j_call: TRBJ1-3; cdr3_nt: TGTGCCAGCGCCACGACTCCTGAGAGGAACACCATATATTTT; cdr3_aa: CASATTPERNTIYF
v_call: TRBV4-1; clone_size: once; d_call: TRBD1; j_call: TRBJ1-6; cdr3_nt: TGCGCCAGCAGCCTCCGGGACAGGGGCGATTCACCCCTCCACTTT; cdr3_aa: CASSLRDRGDSPLHF
v_call: TRBV27; clone_size: .; d_call: TRBD1; j_call: TRBJ1-1; cdr3_nt: TGTGCCAGCAGTCTCCGGGACAGCTGGGATGAAGCTTTCTTT; cdr3_aa: CASSLRDSWDEAFF
v_call: TRBV5-6; clone_size: .; d_call: .; j_call: TRBJ2-5; cdr3_nt: TGTGCCAGCAGTCGTATAGCGTCGGTGGAGACCCAGTACTTC; cdr3_aa: CASSRIASVETQYF
v_call: TRBV4-3; clone_size: .; d_call: .; j_call: TRBJ1-2; cdr3_nt: TGCGCCAGCAGCCAAGATCCGGCCAGGCGTAACTATGGCTACACCTTC; cdr3_aa: CASSQDPARRNYGYTF
v_call: TRBV30; clone_size: .; d_call: .; j_call: TRBJ1-2; cdr3_nt: TGTGCCTGGAGTGTACAGGCCACCCAGACCCCATATGGCTACACCTTC; cdr3_aa: CAWSVQATQTPYGYTF
v_call: TRBV5-6; clone_size: .; d_call: .; j_call: TRBJ1-2; cdr3_nt: TGTGCCAGCAGCCGACCTCAGGGATGGAACTATGGCTACACCTTC; cdr3_aa: CASSRPQGWNYGYTF
v_call: TRBV16; clone_size: .; d_call: TRBD1; j_call: TRBJ1-2; cdr3_nt: TGTGCCAGCAGCTCGACGGGACAGAACTATGGCTACACCTTC; cdr3_aa: CASSSTGQNYGYTF
v_call: TRBV21-1; clone_size: once; d_call: .; j_call: TRBJ2-3; cdr3_nt: TGTGCCATCAAGGGGACTAGCGGGGGGGCGAGGGATACGCAGTATTTT; cdr3_aa: CAIKGTSGGARDTQYF
v_call: TRBV4-1; clone_size: .; d_call: TRBD2; j_call: TRBJ2-1; cdr3_nt: TGCGCCAGCAGCCCAGGGCGGGGGGGGCGGAATGAGCAGTTCTTC; cdr3_aa: CASSPGRGGRNEQFF
v_call: TRBV6-5; clone_size: .; d_call: .; j_call: TRBJ1-2; cdr3_nt: TGTGCCAGCAGTCTTCAGGGGAACTATGGCTACACCTTC; cdr3_aa: CASSLQGNYGYTF
v_call: TRBV20-1; clone_size: .; d_call: TRBD1; j_call: TRBJ2-2; cdr3_nt: TGCAGTGCTAGTGTACAGGGGGGTTCCGGGGAGCTGTTTTTT; cdr3_aa: CSASVQGGSGELFF
v_call: TRBV19; clone_size: .; d_call: .; j_call: TRBJ1-2; cdr3_nt: TGTGCCAGTAGTACCCCCGGGAGATATTATGGCTACACCTTC; cdr3_aa: CASSTPGRYYGYTF
v_call: TRBV27; clone_size: .; d_call: .; j_call: TRBJ2-1; cdr3_nt: TGTGCCAGCAGTTTATCGAAGGGGAATGAGCAGTTCTTC; cdr3_aa: CASSLSKGNEQFF
v_call: TRBV30; clone_size: .; d_call: TRBD1; j_call: TRBJ1-1; cdr3_nt: TGTGCCTGGACCGTCACCAGGGGGCCTGTCTTT; cdr3_aa: CAWTVTRGPVF
v_call: TRBV10-3; clone_size: .; d_call: TRBD1; j_call: TRBJ1-1; cdr3_nt: TGTGCCATCCGTCTCGAGGGGGCCGACACTGAAGCTTTCTTT; cdr3_aa: CAIRLEGADTEAFF
v_call: TRBV11-3; clone_size: once; d_call: TRBD1; j_call: TRBJ1-1; cdr3_nt: TGTGCCAGCAGCTACGGACAGGGAGCTGAAGCTTTCTTT; cdr3_aa: CASSYGQGAEAFF
v_call: TRBV7-2; clone_size: .; d_call: .; j_call: TRBJ1-6; cdr3_nt: TGTGCCAGCAGCTTAGCGGACAGAAGTTCACCCCTCCACTTT; cdr3_aa: CASSLADRSSPLHF
v_call: TRBV7-2; clone_size: .; d_call: .; j_call: TRBJ2-1; cdr3_nt: TGTGCCAGCAGCTTACATTGGGCGCGGGGTTCCTACAATGAGCAGTTCTTC; cdr3_aa: CASSLHWARGSYNEQFF
v_call: TRBV3-1/TRBV3-2; clone_size: few; d_call: .; j_call: TRBJ1-5; cdr3_nt: TGTGCCAGCAGCCAAGGTCAGGGGTATCAGCCCCAGCATTTT; cdr3_aa: CASSQGQGYQPQHF
v_call: TRBV5-1; clone_size: .; d_call: .; j_call: TRBJ2-2; cdr3_nt: TGCGCCAGCAGCTTGGAGCAGGGGACGAACACCGGGGAGCTGTTTTTT; cdr3_aa: CASSLEQGTNTGELFF
v_call: TRBV7-3; clone_size: .; d_call: TRBD1; j_call: TRBJ2-3; cdr3_nt: TGTGCCAGCAGCCTTGCAGGGGGAACAGATACGCAGTATTTT; cdr3_aa: CASSLAGGTDTQYF
v_call: TRBV7-3; clone_size: .; d_call: .; j_call: TRBJ2-2; cdr3_nt: TGTGCCAGCAGCCCGGGGAACCCTGGCACCGGGGAGCTGTTTTTT; cdr3_aa: CASSPGNPGTGELFF
v_call: TRBV9; clone_size: few; d_call: .; j_call: TRBJ1-3; cdr3_nt: TGTGCCAGCAGCCCCTCCGGAGCGCCTACCTCTGGAAACACCATATATTTT; cdr3_aa: CASSPSGAPTSGNTIYF
v_call: TRBV5-1; clone_size: once; d_call: TRBD2; j_call: TRBJ2-3; cdr3_nt: TGCGCCAGCAGCTTACTAGCGGGGGTAGGCACAGATACGCAGTATTTT; cdr3_aa: CASSLLAGVGTDTQYF
v_call: TRBV2; clone_size: .; d_call: .; j_call: TRBJ2-7; cdr3_nt: TGTGCCAGCAGTGAAGGCAGGGCGAGCTCCTACGAGCAGTACTTC; cdr3_aa: CASSEGRASSYEQYF
v_call: TRBV24-1; clone_size: .; d_call: .; j_call: TRBJ2-1; cdr3_nt: TGTGCCACCAGTACAAGGACGGGGGGCCGTGACAATGAGCAGTTCTTC; cdr3_aa: CATSTRTGGRDNEQFF
v_call: TRBV19; clone_size: .; d_call: TRBD1; j_call: TRBJ2-3; cdr3_nt: TGTGCCAGTAGGGACAGGGGGACAGATACGCAGTATTTT; cdr3_aa: CASRDRGTDTQYF
v_call: TRBV4-2; clone_size: .; d_call: TRBD2; j_call: TRBJ2-1; cdr3_nt: TGTGCCAGCAGCCAAGTTGGGCGGGGGGGTCGGAACAATGAGCAGTTCTTC; cdr3_aa: CASSQVGRGGRNNEQFF
v_call: TRBV3-1/TRBV3-2; clone_size: .; d_call: TRBD1; j_call: TRBJ1-4; cdr3_nt: TGTGCCAGCAGCTCGTCAGACAGGGAATTTGAAAAACTGTTTTTT; cdr3_aa: CASSSSDREFEKLFF
v_call: TRBV19; clone_size: .; d_call: TRBD1; j_call: TRBJ1-1; cdr3_nt: TGTGCCAGTAGTCCTCGACAGGGGATGCACACTGAAGCTTTCTTT; cdr3_aa: CASSPRQGMHTEAFF
v_call: TRBV29-1; clone_size: .; d_call: .; j_call: TRBJ2-1; cdr3_nt: TGCAGCGTTGAATCAGGGCAGGTCAGCTCCTACAATGAGCAGTTCTTC; cdr3_aa: CSVESGQVSSYNEQFF